One and the same sample provided the 25 T cell receptor beta chains below, sequenced in a study of shared clonotypes between healthy human individuals (dated by TCRdb to between 2020 and 2021). Library generation was performed with the immunoSEQ multiplex PCR assay. TCRdb limited this immuneACCESS table to in-frame rearrangements with V and J called. A share of clones is missing; checked studies link under half to unresolved V genes, and the rest is unexplained. The sample table holds roughly 2.5 million clones, of which about 92% were seen once. Over 0.12% of the sample lies in the top ten. Sequenced input: naive CD4+ T cells sorted from blood. Read against the paper, the sample's cell subset or site label means: CD45RA+ positively selected. Receptors were obtained from a young man in good health.

This chain joins TRBV25-1 and TRBJ2-1; 9 bases agree with TRBD2. The germline V gene encodes CDR1 MGHDK and CDR2 SYGVNS. The CDR3 loop spans 16 amino acids. The junction had 8 bases not matched to a gene; V was cut back by 6 bases and J by 2 bases. CDR3 in DNA: TGTGCCAGCAGGGAGGGAGCGGGAGGCCCCTACAATGAGCAGTTCTTC. This translates into CASREGAGGPYNEQFF.

V usage is TRBV15 and J usage is TRBJ1-1; 9 bases map to TRBD1. The V gene end was trimmed by 0 bases and the J gene end by 6 bases; junction bases not matched to a gene: 5. The CDR3 runs to 15 residues. CDR1 is LNHNV and CDR2 is YYDKDF in the germline V gene (reference sequence). Written as DNA, the CDR3 is TGTGCCACCAGCAGAGAACAGGGGGCAGGAGCTGAAGCTTTCTTT. It encodes CATSREQGAGAEAFF.

A note on this clone: The sample holds other DNA sequences that translate to the same CDR3. The chain recombines TRBV6-5 with TRBJ1-6; TRBD1 is a possible D gene (5 bases). V lost 0 bases, J lost 7 bases, and 7 bases lay in between. The germline V gene has CDR1 MNHEY and CDR2 SVGAGI. The CDR3 spans 14 residues. The CDR3 loop reads CASSYSGANSPLHF. DNA for the CDR3: TGTGCCAGCAGTTACTCAGGGGCAAATTCACCCCTCCACTTT.

The chain employs TRBV20-1 and TRBJ2-1; possibly TRBD2 for D (6 bases). CDR3 size: 11 residues. Trimming left V 5 bases short and J 8 bases short, with 10 bases between. Germline V gene data show CDR1 as DFQATT and CDR2 as SNEGSKA (reference sequence). The CDR3 here is CSAAGIHEQFF. The CDR3, as DNA: TGCAGTGCTGCGGGAATACATGAGCAGTTCTTC.

This chain links TRBV5-1 with TRBJ1-6; D is possibly TRBD1 (6 bases). Deletions cut 0 bases from V and 9 bases from J, with 10 bases between. The CDR3 is 14 residues long. Germline values: CDR1 SGHRS, CDR2 YFSETQ. Written as DNA, the CDR3 is TGCGCCAGCAGCTTGGACAGGGCCTTTTCACCCCTCCACTTT. Encoded protein: CASSLDRAFSPLHF.

The chain employs TRBV5-1 and TRBJ2-7; D unresolved. The CDR3 has 14 residues. CDR1 and CDR2 (germline): SGHRS, YFSETQ. Trimming shortened V by 2 bases and J by 7 bases, and 16 bases separated the two germline ends. Here the CDR3 DNA reads TGCGCCAGCAGCTTTGTTTCACCGGGTGTTGAGCAGTACTTC. Its protein is CASSFVSPGVEQYF.

The V gene is TRBV20-1, the J gene TRBJ2-7, with D tentatively TRBD1 (5 bases). The CDR3 spans 11 residues. Per the germline V gene, CDR1 is DFQATT and CDR2 is SNEGSKA (reference sequence). The V end lost 6 bases, the J end lost 0 bases, and 6 bases lay between the germline ends. CDR3 region: CSAQGSYEQYF. CDR3 DNA: TGCAGTGCCCAGGGCTCCTACGAGCAGTACTTC.

This rearrangement joins TRBV19 to TRBJ1-2; D is unclear. Per germline, CDR1 LNHDA and CDR2 SQIVND (reference sequence). V was cut by 4 bases and J by 2 bases, with 11 bases left in between. The CDR3 is 14 residues long. CDR3 bases: TGTGCCAGTAGTACGCCAACACGGAACTATGGCTACACCTTC. Protein sequence: CASSTPTRNYGYTF.

V usage is TRBV6-1 and J usage is TRBJ1-4; D remains unclear. Trimming left V 2 bases short and J 0 bases short, with 19 bases between. CDR3 size: 19 residues. In germline, CDR1 is MNHNS, CDR2 SASEGT. Here the CDR3 reads CASSEQYLAGPSTNEKLFF. For the CDR3, the DNA is TGTGCCAGCAGTGAACAGTATCTAGCCGGACCGTCAACTAATGAAAAACTGTTTTTT.

The rearrangement uses TRBV6-5 and TRBJ2-2, with TRBD1 as a possible D gene (5 bases). Germline values: CDR1 MNHEY, CDR2 SVGAGI. This CDR3 comprises 15 residues. With 4 bases removed from V and 4 bases from J, the gap between germline ends came to 13 bases. Here the CDR3 reads CASSSQGRGTGELFF. In nucleotides, the CDR3 is TGTGCCAGCAGTTCCCAGGGAAGGGGCACCGGGGAGCTGTTTTTT.

The chain links TRBV19 to TRBJ2-4; 12 bases agree with TRBD1. V lost 3 bases, J lost 1 base, and 4 bases stayed unmatched. In germline, CDR1 is LNHDA, CDR2 SQIVND (reference sequence). This CDR3 is built from 17 residues. This CDR3 is CASSIRGQGAAKNIQYF. The CDR3 DNA is TGTGCCAGTAGTATTAGGGGACAGGGGGCGGCCAAAAACATTCAGTACTTC.

For this clone: Distinct nucleotide sequences in the sample also encode this CDR3. The chain carries TRBV6-1 and TRBJ1-1; D is ambiguous. V gave up 6 bases and J gave up 0 bases, with 2 bases separating them. The CDR3 is made up of 11 amino acids. Germline V gene data show CDR1 as MNHNS and CDR2 as SASEGT. CDR3: CASRVNTEAFF. The CDR3 DNA reads as TGTGCCAGCAGAGTGAACACTGAAGCTTTCTTT.

V and J are TRBV7-3 and TRBJ1-1; D is unclear. The CDR3 is made up of 13 amino acids. Trimming pared 5 bases from V and 0 bases from J, leaving 7 bases between. Germline CDR1 reads SGHTA; CDR2 reads FQGTGA. CDR3 residues: CASSPYLNTEAFF. The CDR3 DNA sequence: TGTGCCAGCAGCCCCTACTTGAACACTGAAGCTTTCTTT.

The V call is TRBV19, the J call TRBJ1-1, with TRBD1 matching 12 bases. With 3 bases clipped from V and 4 bases from J, the junction kept 3 bases outside the gene matches. The CDR3 runs 15 residues. Germline V gene sequence: CDR1 LNHDA, CDR2 SQIVND (reference sequence). In nucleotides, the CDR3 is TGTGCCAGTAGTATGGGACAGGGGGCGAGCACTGAAGCTTTCTTT. Translated, it gives CASSMGQGASTEAFF.

This chain joins TRBV28 and TRBJ1-6; D is possibly TRBD1 (6 bases). The V gene's germline CDR1 is MDHEN and CDR2 SYDVKM. The length of the CDR3 is 13 residues. Trimming took 8 bases from V and 8 from J, leaving 13 bases between them. The CDR3: CASEGEYYSPLHF. As DNA, the CDR3 is TGTGCCAGCGAGGGGGAGTATTATTCACCCCTCCACTTT.

This clone was detected only once. The V and J genes are TRBV18 and TRBJ2-5; D is perhaps TRBD2 (7 bases). The CDR3 loop spans 17 amino acids. Trimming cost V 3 bases and J 2 bases, with 19 bases left between them. CDR1 and CDR2 (germline): KGHSH, LQKENI. The CDR3 DNA follows: TGTGCCAGCTCACCCCCCCAGGCGGGGGCGATTCAAGAGACCCAGTACTTC. It codes for CASSPPQAGAIQETQYF.

This clone was found a few times. The chain has TRBV2 and TRBJ2-7; D might be TRBD1 (6 bases). Trimming removed 6 bases from V and 1 base from J, with 13 bases in between. This CDR3 spans 14 amino acids. Per germline, CDR1 SNHLY and CDR2 FYNNEI. CDR3 coding DNA: TGTGCCAGCAGGTCCACCGGGACATCCTACGAGCAGTACTTC. Translating it yields CASRSTGTSYEQYF.

The gene calls are TRBV5-1 and TRBJ2-7; the D gene is possibly TRBD1 (6 bases). Trimming removed 4 bases at V and 6 bases at J, with 14 bases between. The CDR3 runs 13 residues. Germline-derived CDR1 and CDR2 are SGHRS and YFSETQ. CDR3 loop: CASSPWTVSEQYF. The DNA for the CDR3 is TGCGCCAGCAGCCCGTGGACAGTTTCCGAGCAGTACTTC.

This clone appeared a single time. This rearrangement joins TRBV7-2 to TRBJ2-2, with 16 bases matching TRBD2. The trim removed 5 bases at V and 7 bases at J, leaving 10 bases unmatched. Germline CDR1 is SGHTA and CDR2 is FQGNSA. This CDR3 spans 18 amino acids. CDR3 loop: CASSPPGLAGGRDGELFF. CDR3 in DNA: TGTGCCAGCAGCCCCCCGGGACTAGCGGGAGGGCGAGACGGGGAGCTGTTTTTT.

The chain is built from TRBV2 and TRBJ1-3; a weak D match, TRBD1 (5 bases). The CDR3 has 16 residues. Deletions cut 7 bases from V and 0 bases from J, with 16 bases between. CDR1 is SNHLY, CDR2 FYNNEI, per germline. DNA for the CDR3: TGTGCCAGCAAGGTCGCAGGGCTATCCTCTGGAAACACCATATATTTT. It is translated as CASKVAGLSSGNTIYF.

This clone has a single count. The chain has TRBV28 and TRBJ2-5; TRBD1 agrees at 10 bases. Germline values: CDR1 MDHEN, CDR2 SYDVKM. The CDR3 covers 12 residues. The junction had 6 bases not matched to a gene; V was cut back by 5 bases and J by 12 bases. For the CDR3, the DNA is TGTGCCAGCAGTGCAAAGGGGACAGGGGAGTACTTC. Its translation is CASSAKGTGEYF. Looking up the rest from reference TRBV28 and TRBJ2-5 gives the full variable domain: DVKVTQSSRYLVKRTGEKVFLECVQDMDHENMFWYRQDPGLGLRLIYFSYDVKMKEKGDIPEGYSVSREKKERFSLILESASTNQTSMYLCASSAKGTGEYFGPGTRLLVL.

The CDR3 bases are TGTGCCACCAGCAGAGATGCCCTGGGACAGGGGGCGATAAGCAATCAGCCCCAGCATTTT. Amino acid sequence: CATSRDALGQGAISNQPQHF. This rearrangement joins TRBV15 to TRBJ1-5, with TRBD1 matching 12 bases. The germline V gene has CDR1 LNHNV and CDR2 YYDKDF (reference sequence). The junction had 10 bases not matched to a gene; V was cut back by 0 bases and J by 1 base. The CDR3 is 20 residues long.

The V and J genes are TRBV5-1 and TRBJ2-2, with D perhaps given as TRBD1 or TRBD2 (6 bases each). There are 16 residues in the CDR3. V lost 4 bases and J 2 bases, leaving 15 bases between the germline ends. Germline V CDR1 and CDR2: SGHRS, YFSETQ. CDR3 residues: CASSAGHQTNTGELFF. For the CDR3, the DNA is TGCGCCAGCAGCGCGGGACATCAAACCAACACCGGGGAGCTGTTTTTT.

The CDR3 sequence is CASSLALLSGANVLTF. For the CDR3, the DNA is TGTGCCAGCAGCTTAGCGCTCCTCTCTGGGGCCAACGTCCTGACTTTC. The rearrangement uses TRBV7-9 and TRBJ2-6, with D unresolved. Germline V gene sequence: CDR1 SEHNR, CDR2 FQNEAQ (reference sequence). The V end was cut by 0 bases, the J end by 0 bases, with 6 bases between. The CDR3 runs to 16 residues.

The genes are TRBV27 and TRBJ1-1; tentative D call: TRBD1 (5 bases). CDR3 size: 17 residues. Looked up from germline, CDR1 is MNHEY and CDR2 is SMNVEV (reference sequence). The V end lost 2 bases, the J end lost 0 bases, and 16 bases lay between the germline ends. The CDR3 DNA follows: TGTGCCAGCAGTTTAAGGGGCGTGGGGCCCTTGAACACTGAAGCTTTCTTT. This encodes CASSLRGVGPLNTEAFF.